The 3 T cell receptor beta chains in this list originate from one sample, sequenced in a study of T cells expressing NK-cell markers. TCRdb reprocessed the 5' RACE reads and keeps a single row for each CDR3 protein, giving no DNA. This sample's table has 250,000 to 300,000 distinct CDR3 sequences. The sequenced sample consisted of blood T cells: a sorted CD56 or NKG2C T cell subset, CD4+ or CD8+ T cells, or bulk PBMC T cells (not recorded which). The receptors stem from a woman aged 18-70 years in good health.

The V and J genes are TRBV27 and TRBJ2-2; no DNA is available, so the TRBD2 call from TCRdb remains unchecked. Germline CDR1 reads MNHEY; CDR2 reads SMNVEV (reference sequence). This CDR3 is built from 15 residues. The CDR3 region is CASSSLAGNTGELFF.

The chain combines TRBV9 with TRBJ2-3. Germline CDR1 reads SGDLS; CDR2 reads YYNGEE. This CDR3 contains 14 residues. This chain's CDR3 is CASSIVSRTDTQYF. The full variable domain, with the rest looked up from reference TRBV9 and TRBJ2-3, is DSGVTQTPKHLITATGQRVTLRCSPRSGDLSVYWYQQSLDQGLQFLIQYYNGEERAKGNILERFSAQQFPDLHSELNLSSLELGDSALYFCASSIVSRTDTQYFGPGTRLTVL.

This chain uses TRBV20-1 with TRBJ1-1; TCRdb picks TRBD1, but there is no DNA to check that call. This CDR3 region has 14 residues. From germline, CDR1 is DFQATT and CDR2 SNEGSKA (reference sequence). CDR3 residues: CSAHRGGTVPEAFF.